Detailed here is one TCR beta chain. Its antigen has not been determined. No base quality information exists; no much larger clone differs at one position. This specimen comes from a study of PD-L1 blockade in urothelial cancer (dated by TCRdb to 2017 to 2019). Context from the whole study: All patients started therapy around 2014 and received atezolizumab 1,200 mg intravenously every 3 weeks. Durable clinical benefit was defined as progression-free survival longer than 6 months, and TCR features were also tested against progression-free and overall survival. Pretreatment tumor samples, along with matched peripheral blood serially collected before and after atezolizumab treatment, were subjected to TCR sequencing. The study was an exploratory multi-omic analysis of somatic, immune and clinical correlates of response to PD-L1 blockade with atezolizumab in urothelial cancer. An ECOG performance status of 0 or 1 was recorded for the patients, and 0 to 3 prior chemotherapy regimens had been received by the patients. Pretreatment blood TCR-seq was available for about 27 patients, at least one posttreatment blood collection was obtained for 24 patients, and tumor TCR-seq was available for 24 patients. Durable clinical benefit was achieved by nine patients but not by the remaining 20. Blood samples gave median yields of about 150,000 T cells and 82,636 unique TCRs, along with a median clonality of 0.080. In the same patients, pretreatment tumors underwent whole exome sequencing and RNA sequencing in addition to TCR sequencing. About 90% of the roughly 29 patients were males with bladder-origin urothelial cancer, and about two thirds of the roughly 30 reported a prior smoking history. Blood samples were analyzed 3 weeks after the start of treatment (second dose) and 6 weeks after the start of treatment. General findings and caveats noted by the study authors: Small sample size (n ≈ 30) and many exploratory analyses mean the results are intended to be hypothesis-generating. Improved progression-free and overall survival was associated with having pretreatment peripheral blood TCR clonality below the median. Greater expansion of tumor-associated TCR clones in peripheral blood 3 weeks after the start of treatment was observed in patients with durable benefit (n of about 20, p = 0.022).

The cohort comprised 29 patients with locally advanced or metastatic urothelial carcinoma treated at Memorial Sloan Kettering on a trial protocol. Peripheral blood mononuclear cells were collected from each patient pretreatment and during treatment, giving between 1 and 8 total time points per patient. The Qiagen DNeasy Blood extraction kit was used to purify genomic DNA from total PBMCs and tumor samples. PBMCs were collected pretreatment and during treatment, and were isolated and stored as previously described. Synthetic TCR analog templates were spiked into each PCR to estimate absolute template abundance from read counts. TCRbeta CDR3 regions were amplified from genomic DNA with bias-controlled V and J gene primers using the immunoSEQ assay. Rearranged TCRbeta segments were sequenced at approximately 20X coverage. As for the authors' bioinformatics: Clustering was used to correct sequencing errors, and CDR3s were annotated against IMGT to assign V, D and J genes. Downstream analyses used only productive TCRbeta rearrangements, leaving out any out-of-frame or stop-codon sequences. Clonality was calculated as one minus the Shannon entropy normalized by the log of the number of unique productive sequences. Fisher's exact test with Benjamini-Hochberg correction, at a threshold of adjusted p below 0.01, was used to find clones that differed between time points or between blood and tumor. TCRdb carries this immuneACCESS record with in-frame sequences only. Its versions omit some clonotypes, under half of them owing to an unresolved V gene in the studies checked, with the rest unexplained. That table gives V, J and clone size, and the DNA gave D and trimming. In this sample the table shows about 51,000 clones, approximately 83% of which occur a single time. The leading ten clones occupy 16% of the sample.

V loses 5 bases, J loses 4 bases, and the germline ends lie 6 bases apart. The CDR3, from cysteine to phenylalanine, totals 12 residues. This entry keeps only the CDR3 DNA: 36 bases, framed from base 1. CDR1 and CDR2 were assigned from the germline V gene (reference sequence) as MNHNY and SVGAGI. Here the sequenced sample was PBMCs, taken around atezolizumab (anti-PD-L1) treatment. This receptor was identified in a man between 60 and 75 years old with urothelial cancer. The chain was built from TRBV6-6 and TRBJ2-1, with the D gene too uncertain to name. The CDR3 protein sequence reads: CASSRRYNEQFF. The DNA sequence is TGTGCCAGCAGTCGGAGATACAATGAGCAGTTCTTC.